The 3 T cell receptor beta chains below were found in one sample sequenced in a study of T cell clonotyping in hematopoietic cell transplantation. Assay: immunoSEQ multiplex PCR; the TCRdb copy retains only in-frame clones and omits some. This sample carries about 10,000 clones, 93% of them seen once, and the ten largest clones take around 5.7%. Sequencing was performed on PBMCs, taken 100 days after allogeneic stem cell transplant. The receptors were sampled from a male patient in his fifties who had an allogeneic stem cell transplant from a related donor, so T cells may come from the graft donor. Some clones in this sample may be carry-over from other donors' samples.

This chain uses TRBV7-9 with TRBJ1-5, with 8 nucleotides matching TRBD1. CDR1 is SEHNR and CDR2 is FQNEAQ in the germline V gene (reference sequence). The CDR3 loop spans 18 amino acids. Trimming removed 3 bases from V and 1 base from J; junction bases left unmatched: 11. The CDR3 region is CASSFTLGTGGSNQPQHF. CDR3 sequence (DNA): TGTGCCAGCAGCTTCACCCTGGGGACAGGCGGGAGCAATCAGCCCCAGCATTTT. Together with reference TRBV7-9 and TRBJ1-5, the CDR3 gives the full variable domain: DTGVSQNPRHKITKRGQNVTFRCDPISEHNRLYWYRQTLGQGPEFLTYFQNEAQLEKSRLLSDRFSAERPKGSFSTLEIQRTEQGDSAMYLCASSFTLGTGGSNQPQHFGDGTRLSIL.

The J gene is TRBJ2-1, the V gene TRBV6-1, with 10 bases lining up with TRBD2. The V segment lost 3 bases and the J segment 4 bases; nucleotides outside the gene matches: 9. Germline V gene sequence: CDR1 MNHNS, CDR2 SASEGT. The CDR3 extends over 17 amino acids. The CDR3 sequence: CASSEASGSFMYNEQFF. The CDR3 DNA is TGTGCCAGCAGTGAGGCTAGCGGGAGTTTTATGTACAATGAGCAGTTCTTC.

The V and J genes are TRBV29-1 and TRBJ1-1, with 7 bases aligning to TRBD1. Germline values: CDR1 SQVTM, CDR2 ANQGSEA. The CDR3 contains 11 residues. V dropped 2 bases and J dropped 10; count of bases not matched to a gene: 4. The CDR3 DNA reads TGCAGCGTTGAAACAGGGGCAAGAGCTTTCTTT. This translates into CSVETGARAFF.